The next 22 T cell receptor beta chains were all read from a single sample in a study of shared clonotypes between healthy human individuals. Produced via immunoSEQ multiplex PCR; TCRdb's table is partial and in-frame only. The data hold more than 550,000 clones, with about two thirds observed a single time. What was sequenced was memory CD4+ T cells sorted from blood. Subset denoted: CD45RA-negative fraction. Receptor source: a woman aged 30 to 39 in good health.

This chain joins TRBV11-2 and TRBJ2-3, with D maybe TRBD2 (6 bases). The germline V gene has CDR1 SGHAT and CDR2 FQNNGV. Trimming shortened V by 1 base and J by 0 bases, and 8 bases separated the two germline ends. This CDR3 has 15 amino acids. The chain's CDR3 is CASSLGDFSTDTQYF. The DNA of the CDR3 is TGTGCCAGCAGCTTAGGGGACTTCAGCACAGATACGCAGTATTTT.

Points on this clone: This is likely an artifact of a read error, given a far larger clone one base away. CDR3 region: CASRGVYEQYF. The CDR3 bases are TGTGCCAGCAGGGGGGTCTACGAGCAGTACTTC. The V call is TRBV27, the J call TRBJ2-7, with D tentatively TRBD1 or TRBD2 (5 bases each). Germline V gene lookup returns CDR1 MNHEY and CDR2 SMNVEV (reference sequence). V shed 6 bases and J shed 3 bases, with 6 bases lying between them. There are 11 residues in the CDR3.

The chain uses TRBV7-9 and TRBJ2-5, with a tentative D call TRBD2 (7 bases). The assigned J gene may be wrong: the sequence end matches TRBJ2-7 better. The germline V gene encodes CDR1 SEHNR and CDR2 FQNEAQ (reference sequence). There are 16 residues in the CDR3. CDR3 loop: CASSLALFQRDNEQYF. The CDR3 coding sequence is TGTGCCAGCAGCTTAGCACTTTTCCAGCGGGACAACGAGCAGTACTTC.

This clone has more than one count but fewer than ten. The chain links TRBV5-4 to TRBJ2-7, with 12 bases identical to TRBD2. The V gene's germline CDR1 is SGHNT and CDR2 YYREEE (reference sequence). With V trimmed by 2 bases and J by 6 bases, 6 bases remained unmatched. This CDR3 is 15 amino acids long. The CDR3 DNA sequence: TGTGCCAGCAGCTTTGGACTAGCGGGGACCTCCGAGCAGTACTTC. Residues: CASSFGLAGTSEQYF.

This clone was seen a handful of times. V and J are TRBV28 and TRBJ1-2; the match to TRBD1 covers 11 bases. The CDR3 extends over 16 amino acids. Trimming cost V 5 bases and J 2 bases; bases outside gene matches: 7. Per the germline V gene, CDR1 is MDHEN and CDR2 is SYDVKM. The CDR3 nucleotides are TGTGCCAGCAGTCTCGTAGGGACAGGGGGGAACTATGGCTACACCTTC. This codes for CASSLVGTGGNYGYTF.

The gene calls are TRBV7-1 and TRBJ2-5, with 11 bases fitting TRBD2. TRBV7-1 is filed as an ORF, its function uncertain. The junction had 1 base not matched to a gene; V was cut back by 4 bases and J by 3 bases. The CDR3 has 14 residues. The CDR3 region is CASSLGLAEETQYF. The CDR3 bases are TGTGCCAGCAGCTTGGGACTAGCGGAAGAGACCCAGTACTTC.

The chain combines TRBV27 with TRBJ1-5; D is uncertain. This CDR3 has 14 amino acids. Germline loops: CDR1 MNHEY, CDR2 SMNVEV (reference sequence). Trimming removed 5 bases at V and 2 bases at J, with 10 bases between. The CDR3 sequence: CASSPRLGNQPQHF. CDR3 DNA sequence: TGTGCCAGCAGTCCCCGTTTGGGCAATCAGCCCCAGCATTTT.

The chain has TRBV13 and TRBJ1-1, with 7 bases that match TRBD1. The CDR3 covers 16 residues. The ends lost 2 bases at V and 3 bases at J; junction bases unmatched: 9. Germline values: CDR1 PRHDT, CDR2 FYEKMQ (reference sequence). Here the CDR3 DNA reads TGTGCCAGCAGCTTATATAAGAGACAGGGTGACACTGAAGCTTTCTTT. It is translated as CASSLYKRQGDTEAFF.

V and J are TRBV2 and TRBJ2-7, with TRBD2 matching over 10 bases. The V gene's germline CDR1 is SNHLY and CDR2 FYNNEI. The CDR3 sequence is 14 residues long. V trimming: 6 bases; J trimming: 5 bases; junction bases outside the gene matches: 7. This chain's CDR3 is CASRRLAGVHEQYF. CDR3 coding DNA: TGTGCCAGCAGGCGTCTAGCGGGAGTCCACGAGCAGTACTTC.

The chain combines TRBV7-2 with TRBJ2-7, with D unclear. Trimming took 4 bases from V and 2 from J, leaving 6 bases between them. Per the germline V gene, CDR1 is SGHTA and CDR2 is FQGNSA. This CDR3 comprises 12 residues. As DNA, the CDR3 is TGTGCCAGCAGCTGGAAGGCCTACGAGCAGTACTTC. Protein sequence: CASSWKAYEQYF.

CDR3 DNA sequence: TGTGCCAGTAGTTTCCTCATCCAGGGGGCGCGGGCTTTCTTT. This sequence encodes CASSFLIQGARAFF. This sequence joins TRBV19 and TRBJ1-1, with 8 nucleotides matching TRBD1. Germline-derived CDR1 and CDR2 are LNHDA and SQIVND (reference sequence). V lost 5 bases, J lost 11 bases, and 13 bases stayed unmatched. CDR3 length: 14 amino acids. The entire variable domain, with the rest obtained from reference TRBV19 and TRBJ1-1, is as follows: DGGITQSPKYLFRKEGQNVTLSCEQNLNHDAMYWYRQDPGQGLRLIYYSQIVNDFQKGDIAEGYSVSREKKESFPLTVTSAQKNPTAFYLCASSFLIQGARAFFGQGTRLTVV.

The CDR3 sequence is CASSFTHGSYEQYF. The DNA for the CDR3 is TGTGCCAGCAGTTTCACTCACGGCTCCTACGAGCAGTACTTC. The chain recombines TRBV6-5 with TRBJ2-7, with D unresolved. The CDR3 loop spans 14 amino acids. Trimming took 4 bases from V and 0 from J, leaving 10 bases between them. Germline V CDR1 and CDR2: MNHEY, SVGAGI.

The chain joins TRBV18 to TRBJ2-1; D unresolved. The CDR3 sequence is 12 residues long. With 2 bases removed from V and 13 bases from J, the gap between germline ends came to 12 bases. CDR1 and CDR2 from the germline V gene are KGHSH and LQKENI. CDR3 in amino acids: CASSPYSLGQFF. The CDR3 nucleotides read TGTGCCAGCTCACCATATAGTCTAGGACAGTTCTTC.

This sequence joins TRBV5-4 and TRBJ2-7; 8 bases line up with TRBD1. In germline, CDR1 is SGHNT, CDR2 YYREEE (reference sequence). Trimming removed 2 bases from V and 3 bases from J; junction bases left unmatched: 10. The CDR3 loop spans 16 amino acids. The CDR3 reads CASSFGAGGVLYEQYF. CDR3 in DNA: TGTGCCAGCAGCTTTGGGGCAGGGGGCGTACTCTACGAGCAGTACTTC.

CDR3 sequence reads: CASSATGKSSGANVLTF. The DNA of the CDR3 is TGTGCCAGCAGCGCGACAGGCAAATCCTCTGGGGCCAACGTCCTGACTTTC. The chain employs TRBV7-2 and TRBJ2-6; possible D gene TRBD1, 6 bases. The V end was cut by 5 bases, the J end by 0 bases, with 14 bases between. Germline CDR1 reads SGHTA; CDR2 reads FQGNSA. The length of the CDR3 is 17 residues.

This clone was counted at least ten times. Distinct nucleotide sequences in the sample also encode this CDR3. The rearrangement joins TRBV7-2 to TRBJ2-1; possibly TRBD2 for D (6 bases). Germline V lookup: CDR1 SGHTA, CDR2 FQGNSA. The V and J ends lost 3 bases and 4 bases respectively, with 10 bases between them. This CDR3 contains 14 residues. Written as DNA, the CDR3 is TGTGCCAGCAGCTTTTCTAGCGTATACAATGAGCAGTTCTTC. This encodes CASSFSSVYNEQFF.

The rearrangement links TRBV2 to TRBJ2-1, with 8 bases fitting TRBD2. The CDR3 is 17 amino acids. With V trimmed by 6 bases and J by 8 bases, 18 bases remained unmatched. Germline loops: CDR1 SNHLY, CDR2 FYNNEI. The DNA of the CDR3 is TGTGCCAGCAGCCATGACGGCGGGACTAGTCTTTCCGATGAGCAGTTCTTC. Its translation: CASSHDGGTSLSDEQFF.

The chain employs TRBV4-2 and TRBJ1-1; tentatively, D is TRBD1 (5 bases). Trimming took off 3 bases at V and 5 bases at J, with 25 bases between the two ends. This CDR3 region has 18 residues. Germline V CDR1 and CDR2: LGHNA, YNFKEQ. The CDR3 sequence is CASSHRSHETGLRTEAFF. In DNA, the CDR3 is TGTGCCAGCAGCCACCGATCCCATGAGACGGGACTAAGGACTGAAGCTTTCTTT.

The V gene is TRBV6-1, the J gene TRBJ2-3; 13 nucleotides match TRBD2. Germline trimming cut 11 bases from V and 2 bases from J; bases unmatched to any gene: 4. This CDR3 is 14 amino acids long. The germline CDR1 and CDR2 sequences are MNHNS and SASEGT. In DNA, the CDR3 is TGTGCCGGGGGGACTAGCGGGACCACAGATACGCAGTATTTT. As protein: CAGGTSGTTDTQYF.

The chain combines TRBV4-1 with TRBJ2-5; perhaps TRBD1 as D (5 bases). V lost 0 bases and J 2 bases, leaving 10 bases between the germline ends. The CDR3 covers 15 residues. The germline CDR1 and CDR2 sequences are MGHRA and YSYEKL. The CDR3 reads CASSQDRAGQETQYF. For the CDR3, the DNA is TGCGCCAGCAGCCAAGATCGGGCAGGGCAAGAGACCCAGTACTTC.

With regard to this clone: Other DNA sequences in the same sample also yield this CDR3. V usage is TRBV19 and J usage is TRBJ2-1, with TRBD2 as a possible D gene (6 bases). Germline CDR1 LNHDA, CDR2 SQIVND (reference sequence). The CDR3 is 15 amino acids. Trimming cost V 2 bases and J 0 bases, with 8 bases left between them. The CDR3 coding sequence is TGTGCCAGTAGTATACGGGAGAGCTCCTACAATGAGCAGTTCTTC. Its translation is CASSIRESSYNEQFF.

This chain connects TRBV28 to TRBJ1-5; the D is unclear. The CDR3 consists of 13 residues. Germline CDR1 reads MDHEN; CDR2 reads SYDVKM. Trimming stripped 5 bases from V and 4 bases from J, with 9 bases between. This CDR3 reads CASSLQINQPQHF. The CDR3 region has the DNA TGTGCCAGCAGTCTCCAGATTAATCAGCCCCAGCATTTT.